This entry concerns a single TCR beta chain. Antigen specificity is unknown. Trimming took 6 bases from V and 8 from J, leaving 16 bases between them. CDR3 length: 13 residues. Looked up from germline, CDR1 is LGHNT and CDR2 is FRNRAP. The PCR had 60 Vbeta and 13 Jbeta primers. TCRdb keeps only in-frame clones here, not all; method: immunoSEQ multiplex PCR. The sample gives over 75,000 clones, around three quarters of which show up once; over 2.5% is in the top ten. The data originate from a study of cytomegalovirus exposure and HLA in healthy donors. Study-wide results and limits: In the analysis, some V segments, TRBV6-2 and TRBV6-3 included, were excluded as indistinguishable.

This sequence originates from a male donor in good health and CMV-seropositive. The sequencing input was PBMCs. This chain joins TRBV12-5 and TRBJ1-2; D is possibly TRBD1 (6 bases). CDR3 DNA sequence: TGTGCTAGTGGCTCGACCGGGACATCCGGCTACACCTTC. Amino acids: CASGSTGTSGYTF. Filled out from reference TRBV12-5 and TRBJ1-2, the complete variable domain reads DARVTQTPRHKVTEMGQEVTMRCQPILGHNTVFWYRQTMMQGLELLAYFRNRAPLDDSGMPKDRFSAEMPDATLATLKIQPSEPRDSAVYFCASGSTGTSGYTFGSGTRLTVV.